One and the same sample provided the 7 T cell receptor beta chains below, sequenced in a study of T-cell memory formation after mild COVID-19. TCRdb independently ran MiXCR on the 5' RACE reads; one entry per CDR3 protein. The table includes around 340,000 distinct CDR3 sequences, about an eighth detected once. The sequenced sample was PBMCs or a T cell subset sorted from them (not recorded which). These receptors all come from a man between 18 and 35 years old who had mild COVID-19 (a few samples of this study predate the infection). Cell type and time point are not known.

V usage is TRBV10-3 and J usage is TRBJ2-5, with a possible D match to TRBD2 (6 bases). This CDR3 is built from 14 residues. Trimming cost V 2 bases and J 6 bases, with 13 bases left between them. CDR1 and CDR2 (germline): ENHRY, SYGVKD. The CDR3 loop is CAISEPTSMQTQYF. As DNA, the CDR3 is TGTGCCATCAGTGAGCCGACTAGTATGCAGACCCAGTACTTC.

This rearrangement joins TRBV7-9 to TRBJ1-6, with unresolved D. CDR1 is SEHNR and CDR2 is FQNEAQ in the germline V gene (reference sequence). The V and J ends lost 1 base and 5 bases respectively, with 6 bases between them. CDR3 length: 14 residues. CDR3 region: CASSLGVHNSPLHF. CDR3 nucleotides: TGTGCCAGCAGCTTAGGGGTCCATAATTCACCCCTCCACTTT.

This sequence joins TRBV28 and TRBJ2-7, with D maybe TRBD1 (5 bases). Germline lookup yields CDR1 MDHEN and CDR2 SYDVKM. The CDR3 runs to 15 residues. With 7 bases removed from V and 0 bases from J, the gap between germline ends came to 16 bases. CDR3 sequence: CASKPHTGHSYEQYF. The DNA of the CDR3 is TGTGCCAGCAAGCCTCATACAGGTCACTCCTACGAGCAGTACTTC.

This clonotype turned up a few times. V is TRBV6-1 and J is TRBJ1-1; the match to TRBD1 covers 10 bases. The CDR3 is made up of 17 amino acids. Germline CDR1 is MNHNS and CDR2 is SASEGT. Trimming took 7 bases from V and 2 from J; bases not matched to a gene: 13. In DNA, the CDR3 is TGTGCCAGCACCTCCTCGGACAGGGGGTGGCGAAACACTGAAGCTTTCTTT. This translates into CASTSSDRGWRNTEAFF.

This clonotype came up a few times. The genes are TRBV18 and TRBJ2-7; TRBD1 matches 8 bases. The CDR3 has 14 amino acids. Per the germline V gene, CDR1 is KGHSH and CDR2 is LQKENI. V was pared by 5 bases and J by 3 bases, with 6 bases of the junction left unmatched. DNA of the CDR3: TGTGCCAGCTCAGCCAAGACAGGGGACTACGAGCAGTACGTC. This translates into CASSAKTGDYEQYV.

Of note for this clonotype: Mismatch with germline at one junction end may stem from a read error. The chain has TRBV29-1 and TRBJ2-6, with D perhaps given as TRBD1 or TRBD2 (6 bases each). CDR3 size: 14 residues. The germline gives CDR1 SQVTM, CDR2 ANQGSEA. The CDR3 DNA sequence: TGCAGCGTTGCCATAGTGGAGGGGGTCAACGTCCTGACTTTC. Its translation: CSVAIVEGVNVLTF.

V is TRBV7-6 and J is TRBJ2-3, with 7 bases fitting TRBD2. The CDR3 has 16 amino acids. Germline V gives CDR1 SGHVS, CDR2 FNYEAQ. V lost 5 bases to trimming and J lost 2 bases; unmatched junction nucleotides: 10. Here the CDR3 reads CASSPTSEGYTDTQYF. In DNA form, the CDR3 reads TGTGCCAGCAGCCCCACTAGCGAAGGATACACAGATACGCAGTATTTT.